Following are 10 T cell receptor beta chains from one sample sequenced in a study of T cell responses to AZD1222 COVID-19 vaccine. TCRdb keeps only in-frame clones here, not all; method: immunoSEQ multiplex PCR. The sample contains approximately 140,000 clones, about 93% of which appear only once. The sequenced sample was peripheral blood, obtained 28 days after the second AZD1222 dose. These receptors were collected from an adult who received the AZD1222 COVID-19 vaccine.

The gene calls are TRBV18 and TRBJ1-1; D ambiguous. CDR1 and CDR2 (germline): KGHSH, LQKENI. The CDR3 has 14 amino acids. Trimming cost V 6 bases and J 0 bases, with 11 bases left between them. CDR3 DNA sequence: TGTGCCAGCTCCCAGTTAGCAGTGAACACTGAAGCTTTCTTT. This gives the protein CASSQLAVNTEAFF.

The gene calls are TRBV19 and TRBJ2-1; D is unresolved. Germline CDR1 LNHDA, CDR2 SQIVND (reference sequence). V gave up 1 base and J gave up 7 bases, with 8 bases separating them. The CDR3 has 13 residues. Here the CDR3 DNA reads TGTGCCAGTAGTATAGGTCTCCGTAATGAGCAGTTCTTC. This gives the protein CASSIGLRNEQFF. Supplemented by reference TRBV19 and TRBJ2-1, the full variable domain reads DGGITQSPKYLFRKEGQNVTLSCEQNLNHDAMYWYRQDPGQGLRLIYYSQIVNDFQKGDIAEGYSVSREKKESFPLTVTSAQKNPTAFYLCASSIGLRNEQFFGPGTRLTVL.

This rearrangement joins TRBV6-5 to TRBJ2-7, with D unclear. The germline CDR1 and CDR2 sequences are MNHEY and SVGAGI. The CDR3 is 14 residues long. The V end lost 8 bases, the J end lost 4 bases, and 18 bases lay between the germline ends. The CDR3 reads CASLDPTLSYEQYF. Written as DNA, the CDR3 is TGTGCCAGCCTTGACCCTACCCTATCTTACGAGCAGTACTTC.

This clone occurred once. The chain is built from TRBV27 and TRBJ2-7; tentatively, D is TRBD1 (6 bases). Trimming pared 3 bases from V and 2 bases from J, leaving 11 bases between. This CDR3 has 14 residues. The germline V gene has CDR1 MNHEY and CDR2 SMNVEV (reference sequence). CDR3 protein: CASSLYQGTYEQYF. The CDR3 coding sequence is TGTGCCAGCAGTTTGTATCAGGGGACCTACGAGCAGTACTTC.

This clone appeared a single time. The genes are TRBV3-1 (or the pseudogene TRBV3-2) and TRBJ2-7; 8 bases map to TRBD2. Trimming cost V 0 bases and J 5 bases; bases outside gene matches: 6. Germline V lookup: CDR1 LGHDT, CDR2 YNNKEL (reference sequence). This CDR3 region has 15 residues. CDR3 sequence (DNA): TGTGCCAGCAGCCAAGATCGCCTAGCGGGCAACGAGCAGTACTTC. As protein: CASSQDRLAGNEQYF.

The chain links TRBV7-9 to TRBJ2-3; D is possibly TRBD2 (6 bases). Germline assignment: CDR1 SEHNR and CDR2 FQNEAQ (reference sequence). Deletions cut 5 bases from V and 0 bases from J, with 15 bases between. The CDR3 runs 16 residues. CDR3 in DNA: TGTGCCAGCAGCCCACGGGACTTTCCTAGCACAGATACGCAGTATTTT. This translates into CASSPRDFPSTDTQYF.

V usage is TRBV12-5 and J usage is TRBJ2-1, with D tentatively TRBD2 (5 bases). CDR3 length: 14 amino acids. CDR1 LGHNT and CDR2 FRNRAP come from the germline V gene. V shed 0 bases and J shed 7 bases, with 10 bases lying between them. CDR3 loop: CASGLVRGWNEQFF. The CDR3 nucleotides are TGTGCTAGTGGTTTGGTACGGGGTTGGAATGAGCAGTTCTTC.

The rearrangement uses TRBV18 and TRBJ1-4; D is uncertain. The CDR3 extends over 16 amino acids. Germline CDR1 is KGHSH and CDR2 is LQKENI. V lost 6 bases and J lost 4, with 18 bases in between. CDR3 sequence (DNA): TGTGCCAGCTCCCCTGGGCGGTTCGGAGATAATGAAAAACTGTTTTTT. This codes for CASSPGRFGDNEKLFF.

The V gene is TRBV9, the J gene TRBJ1-2, with D possibly TRBD1 on 5 matching bases. The CDR3 consists of 12 residues. Germline assignment: CDR1 SGDLS and CDR2 YYNGEE. Trimming removed 3 bases from V and 8 bases from J, with 11 bases in between. The CDR3 protein is CASSEQGRGYTF. For the CDR3, the DNA is TGTGCCAGCAGCGAGCAGGGAAGAGGCTACACCTTC.

The V gene is TRBV18, the J gene TRBJ1-4; 10 bases fit TRBD1. CDR3 length: 14 residues. Trimming cost V 6 bases and J 6 bases; bases outside gene matches: 4. Germline V gives CDR1 KGHSH, CDR2 LQKENI. CDR3 region: CASSRGQGYEKLFF. In DNA form, the CDR3 reads TGTGCCAGCTCGCGGGGACAGGGGTATGAAAAACTGTTTTTT. The whole variable domain, remainder taken from reference TRBV18 and TRBJ1-4, is NAGVMQNPRHLVRRRGQEARLRCSPMKGHSHVYWYRQLPEEGLKFMVYLQKENIIDESGMPKERFSAEFPKEGPSILRIQQVVRGDSAAYFCASSRGQGYEKLFFGSGTQLSVL.